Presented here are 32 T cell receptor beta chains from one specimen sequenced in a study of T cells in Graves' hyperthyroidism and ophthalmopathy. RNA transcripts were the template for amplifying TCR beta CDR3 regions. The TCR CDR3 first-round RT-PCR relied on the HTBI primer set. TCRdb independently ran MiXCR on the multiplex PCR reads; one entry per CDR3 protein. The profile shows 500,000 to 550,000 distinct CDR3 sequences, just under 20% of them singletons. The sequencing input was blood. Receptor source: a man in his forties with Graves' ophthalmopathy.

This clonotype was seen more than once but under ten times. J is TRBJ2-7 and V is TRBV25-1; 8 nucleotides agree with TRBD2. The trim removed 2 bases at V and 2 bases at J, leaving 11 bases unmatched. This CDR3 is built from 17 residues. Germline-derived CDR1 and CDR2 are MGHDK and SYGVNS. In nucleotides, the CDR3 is TGTGCCAGCAGTGAAGGGAAGGGCGGGAGGCCGCCCTACGAGCAGTACTTC. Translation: CASSEGKGGRPPYEQYF.

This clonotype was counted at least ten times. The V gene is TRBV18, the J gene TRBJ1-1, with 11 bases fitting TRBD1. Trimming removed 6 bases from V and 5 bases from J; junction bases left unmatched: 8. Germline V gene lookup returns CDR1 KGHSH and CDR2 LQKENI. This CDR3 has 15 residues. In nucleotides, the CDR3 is TGTGCCAGCTCCGGGACAGGGGGAGAAGGTACTGAAGCTTTCTTT. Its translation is CASSGTGGEGTEAFF.

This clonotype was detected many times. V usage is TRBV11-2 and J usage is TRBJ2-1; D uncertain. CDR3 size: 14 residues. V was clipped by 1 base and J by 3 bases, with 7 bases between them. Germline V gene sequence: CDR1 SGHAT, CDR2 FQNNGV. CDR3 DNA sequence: TGTGCCAGCAGCTTAGCCGCTAGCTACAATGAGCAGTTCTTC. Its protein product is CASSLAASYNEQFF.

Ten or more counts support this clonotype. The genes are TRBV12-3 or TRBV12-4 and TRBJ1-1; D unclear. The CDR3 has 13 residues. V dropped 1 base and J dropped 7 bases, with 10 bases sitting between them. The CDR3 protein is CASSLVEGIEAFF. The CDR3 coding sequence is TGTGCCAGCAGTTTAGTTGAAGGGATTGAAGCTTTCTTT.

CDR3 nucleotides: TGTGCCACCAGTACCGGGACAGAGACCTACGAGCAGTACTTC. This codes for CATSTGTETYEQYF. The chain employs TRBV15 and TRBJ2-7, with 7 bases that match TRBD1. V was clipped by 6 bases and J by 2 bases; unmatched bases: 7. Germline CDR1 is LNHNV and CDR2 is YYDKDF (reference sequence). This CDR3 is 14 amino acids long.

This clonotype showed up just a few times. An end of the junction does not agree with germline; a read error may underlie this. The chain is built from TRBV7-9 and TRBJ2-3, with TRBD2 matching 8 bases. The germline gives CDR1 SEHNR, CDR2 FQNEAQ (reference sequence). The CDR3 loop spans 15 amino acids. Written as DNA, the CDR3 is TGTGCTAGCAGCTTTCAGCGGGGGCCCACAGATACGCAGTATTTT. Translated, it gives CASSFQRGPTDTQYF.

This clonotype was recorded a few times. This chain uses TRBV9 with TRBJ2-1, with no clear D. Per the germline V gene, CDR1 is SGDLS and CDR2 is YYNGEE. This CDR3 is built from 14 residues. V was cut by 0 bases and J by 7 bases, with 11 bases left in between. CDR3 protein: CASSVAASGNEQFF. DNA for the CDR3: TGTGCCAGCAGCGTAGCGGCCTCCGGGAATGAGCAGTTCTTC.

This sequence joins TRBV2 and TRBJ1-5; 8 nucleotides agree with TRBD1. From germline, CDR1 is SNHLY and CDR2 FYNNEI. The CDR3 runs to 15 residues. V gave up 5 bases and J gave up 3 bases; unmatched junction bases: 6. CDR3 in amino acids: CASSYQGANNQPQHF. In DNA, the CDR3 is TGTGCCAGCAGTTATCAGGGGGCCAACAATCAGCCCCAGCATTTT.

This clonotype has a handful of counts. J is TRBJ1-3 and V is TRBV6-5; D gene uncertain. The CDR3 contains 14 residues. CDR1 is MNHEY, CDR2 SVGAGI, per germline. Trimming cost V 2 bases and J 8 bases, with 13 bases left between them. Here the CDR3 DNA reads TGTGCCAGCAGTTACCCGGGCTCCGGCGACACCATATATTTT. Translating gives CASSYPGSGDTIYF.

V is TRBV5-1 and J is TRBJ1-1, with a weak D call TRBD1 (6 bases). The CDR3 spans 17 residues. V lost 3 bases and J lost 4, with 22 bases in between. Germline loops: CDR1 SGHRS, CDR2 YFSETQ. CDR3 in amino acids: CASSSLQGYPGGTEAFF. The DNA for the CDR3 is TGCGCCAGCAGCTCCCTACAGGGCTACCCCGGGGGCACTGAAGCTTTCTTT.

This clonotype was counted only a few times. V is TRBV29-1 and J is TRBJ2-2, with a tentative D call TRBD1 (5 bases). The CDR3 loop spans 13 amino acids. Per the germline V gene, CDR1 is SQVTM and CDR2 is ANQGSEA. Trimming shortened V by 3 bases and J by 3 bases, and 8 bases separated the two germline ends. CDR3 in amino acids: CSVELGDTGELFF. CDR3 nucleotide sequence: TGCAGCGTTGAGTTAGGGGACACCGGGGAGCTGTTTTTT.

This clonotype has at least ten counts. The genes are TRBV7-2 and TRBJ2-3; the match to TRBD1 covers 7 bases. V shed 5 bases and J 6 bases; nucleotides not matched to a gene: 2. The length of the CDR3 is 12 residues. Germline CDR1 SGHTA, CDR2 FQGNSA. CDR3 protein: CASSIQGDTQYF. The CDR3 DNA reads TGTGCCAGCAGCATACAGGGGGATACGCAGTATTTT.

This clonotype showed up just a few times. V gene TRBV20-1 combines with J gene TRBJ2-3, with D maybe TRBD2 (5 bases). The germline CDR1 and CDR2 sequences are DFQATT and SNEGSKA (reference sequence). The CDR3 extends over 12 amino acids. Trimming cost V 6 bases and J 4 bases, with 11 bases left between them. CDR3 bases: TGCAGTGCAACGGGATCGGCAGATACGCAGTATTTT. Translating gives CSATGSADTQYF.

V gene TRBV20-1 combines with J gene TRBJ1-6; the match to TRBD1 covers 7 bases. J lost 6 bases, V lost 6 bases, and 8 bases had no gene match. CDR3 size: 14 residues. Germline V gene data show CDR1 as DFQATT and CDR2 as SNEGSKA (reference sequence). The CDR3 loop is CSASRQGGNSPLHF. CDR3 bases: TGCAGTGCCTCCCGACAGGGCGGTAATTCACCCCTCCACTTT.

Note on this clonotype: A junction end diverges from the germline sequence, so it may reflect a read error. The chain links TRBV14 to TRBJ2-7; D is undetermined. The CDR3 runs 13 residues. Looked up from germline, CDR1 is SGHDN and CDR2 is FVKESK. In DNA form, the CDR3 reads TGTGCCGGCAGCCAAGGCTTAAACTACGAGCAGTACTTC. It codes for CAGSQGLNYEQYF.

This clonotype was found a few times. In nucleotides, the CDR3 is TGTGCCAGCAGCCTCCACGGGGGTAATGAAAAACTGTTTTTT. This gives the protein CASSLHGGNEKLFF. V gene TRBV5-5 combines with J gene TRBJ1-4, with a weak D call TRBD1 (5 bases). Germline loops: CDR1 SGHKS, CDR2 YYEKEE (reference sequence). V lost 4 bases, J lost 4 bases, and 11 bases lay in between. The CDR3 loop spans 14 amino acids.

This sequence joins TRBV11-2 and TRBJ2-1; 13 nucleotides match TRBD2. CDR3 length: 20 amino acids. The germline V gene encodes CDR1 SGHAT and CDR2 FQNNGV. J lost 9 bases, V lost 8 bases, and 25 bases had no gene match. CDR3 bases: TGTGCCAGCGGATACCCCCCTACCGGGACTAGCGGGACAGGGGCCACTGAGCAGTTCTTC. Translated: CASGYPPTGTSGTGATEQFF.

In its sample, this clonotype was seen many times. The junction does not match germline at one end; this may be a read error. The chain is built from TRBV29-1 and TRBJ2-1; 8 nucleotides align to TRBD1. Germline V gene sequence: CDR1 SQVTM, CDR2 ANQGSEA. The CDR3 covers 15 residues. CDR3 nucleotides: TGCAGCGTCGAAGCAGGGGGCGCGTCCTACAATGAGCAGTTCTTC. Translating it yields CSVEAGGASYNEQFF.

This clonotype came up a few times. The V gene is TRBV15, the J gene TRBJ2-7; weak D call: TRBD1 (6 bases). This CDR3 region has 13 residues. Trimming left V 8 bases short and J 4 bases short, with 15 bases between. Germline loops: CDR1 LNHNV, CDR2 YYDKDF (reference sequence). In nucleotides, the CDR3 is TGTGCCACCTCAGTCGCAAGGGGGTACGAGCAGTACTTC. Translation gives CATSVARGYEQYF. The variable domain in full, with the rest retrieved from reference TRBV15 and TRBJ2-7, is DAMVIQNPRYQVTQFGKPVTLSCSQTLNHNVMYWYQQKSSQAPKLLFHYYDKDFNNEADTPDNFQSRRPNTSFCFLDIRSPGLGDTAMYLCATSVARGYEQYFGPGTRLTVT.

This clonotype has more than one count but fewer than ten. CDR3 in DNA: TGTGCCATCAGTGAGGGGACTAGCGGGAATACGCAGTATTTT. It encodes CAISEGTSGNTQYF. This rearrangement joins TRBV10-3 to TRBJ2-3, with TRBD2 matching over 13 bases. CDR3 size: 14 residues. The germline V gene has CDR1 ENHRY and CDR2 SYGVKD. V was pared by 2 bases and J by 7 bases, with 0 bases of the junction left unmatched.

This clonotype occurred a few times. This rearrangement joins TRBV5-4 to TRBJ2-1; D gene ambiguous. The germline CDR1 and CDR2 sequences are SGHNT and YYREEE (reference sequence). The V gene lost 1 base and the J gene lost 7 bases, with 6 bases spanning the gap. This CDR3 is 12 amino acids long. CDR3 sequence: CASSLFLNEQFF. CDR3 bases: TGTGCCAGCAGCTTGTTCCTAAATGAGCAGTTCTTC.

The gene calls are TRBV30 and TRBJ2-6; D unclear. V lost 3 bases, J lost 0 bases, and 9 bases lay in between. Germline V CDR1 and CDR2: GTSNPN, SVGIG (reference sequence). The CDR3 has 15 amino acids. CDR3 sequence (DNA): TGTGCCTGGAGCTTACCGAACTCTGGGGCCAACGTCCTGACTTTC. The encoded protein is CAWSLPNSGANVLTF.

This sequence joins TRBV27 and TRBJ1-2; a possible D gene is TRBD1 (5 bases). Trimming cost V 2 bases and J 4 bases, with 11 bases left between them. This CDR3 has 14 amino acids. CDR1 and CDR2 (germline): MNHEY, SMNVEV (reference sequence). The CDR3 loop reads CASSLKGQGYGYTF. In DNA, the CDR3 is TGTGCCAGCAGTTTAAAAGGGCAGGGCTATGGCTACACCTTC.

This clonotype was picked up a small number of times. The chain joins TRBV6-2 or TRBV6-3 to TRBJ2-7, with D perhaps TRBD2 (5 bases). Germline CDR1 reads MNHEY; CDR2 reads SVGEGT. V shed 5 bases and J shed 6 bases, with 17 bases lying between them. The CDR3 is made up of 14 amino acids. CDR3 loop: CASSTRRERIEQYF. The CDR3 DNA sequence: TGTGCCAGCAGTACTCGAAGGGAGAGGATCGAGCAGTACTTC.

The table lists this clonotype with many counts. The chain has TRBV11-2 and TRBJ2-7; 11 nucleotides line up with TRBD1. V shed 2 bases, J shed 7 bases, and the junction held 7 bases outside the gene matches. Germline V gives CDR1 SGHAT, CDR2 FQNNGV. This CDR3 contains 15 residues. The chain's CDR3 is CASSLRDRGRGEQYF. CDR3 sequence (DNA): TGTGCCAGCAGCTTAAGGGACAGGGGGAGAGGGGAGCAGTACTTC.

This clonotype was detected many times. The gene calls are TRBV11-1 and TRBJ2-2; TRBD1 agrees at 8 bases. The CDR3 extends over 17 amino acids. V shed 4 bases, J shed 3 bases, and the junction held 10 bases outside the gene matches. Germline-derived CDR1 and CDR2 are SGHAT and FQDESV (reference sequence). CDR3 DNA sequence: TGTGCCAGCAGCTCGGACAGGGCAGGGTCGTACACCGGGGAGCTGTTTTTT. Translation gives CASSSDRAGSYTGELFF.

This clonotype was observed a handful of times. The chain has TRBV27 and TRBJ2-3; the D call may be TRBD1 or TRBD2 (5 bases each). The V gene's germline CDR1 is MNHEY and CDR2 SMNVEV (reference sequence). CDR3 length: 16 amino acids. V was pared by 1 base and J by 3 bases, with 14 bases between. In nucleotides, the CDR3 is TGTGCCAGCAGTTTATATCCCGGGGACGGGACAGATACGCAGTATTTT. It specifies CASSLYPGDGTDTQYF.

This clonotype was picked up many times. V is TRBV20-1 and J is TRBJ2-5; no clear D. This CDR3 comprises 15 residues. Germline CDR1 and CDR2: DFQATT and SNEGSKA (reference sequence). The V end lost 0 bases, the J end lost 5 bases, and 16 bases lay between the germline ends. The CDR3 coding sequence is TGCAGTGCTAGAGATTCAAGGGCCAGTCTGGAGACCCAGTACTTC. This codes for CSARDSRASLETQYF.

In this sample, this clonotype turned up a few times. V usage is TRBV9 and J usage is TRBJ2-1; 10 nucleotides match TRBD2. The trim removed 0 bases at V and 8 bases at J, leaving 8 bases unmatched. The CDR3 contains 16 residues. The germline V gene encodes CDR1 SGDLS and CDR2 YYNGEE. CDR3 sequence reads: CASSVGTSGIVDEQFF. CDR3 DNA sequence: TGTGCCAGCAGCGTAGGAACTAGCGGGATCGTCGATGAGCAGTTCTTC. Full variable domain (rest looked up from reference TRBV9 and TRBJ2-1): DSGVTQTPKHLITATGQRVTLRCSPRSGDLSVYWYQQSLDQGLQFLIQYYNGEERAKGNILERFSAQQFPDLHSELNLSSLELGDSALYFCASSVGTSGIVDEQFFGPGTRLTVL.

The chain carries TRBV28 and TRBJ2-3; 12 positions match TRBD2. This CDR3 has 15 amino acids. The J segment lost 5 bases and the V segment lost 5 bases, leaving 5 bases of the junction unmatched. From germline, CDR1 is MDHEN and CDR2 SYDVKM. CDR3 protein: CASSLTSGSLDTQYF. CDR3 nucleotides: TGTGCCAGCAGTCTGACTAGCGGGAGCCTAGATACGCAGTATTTT.

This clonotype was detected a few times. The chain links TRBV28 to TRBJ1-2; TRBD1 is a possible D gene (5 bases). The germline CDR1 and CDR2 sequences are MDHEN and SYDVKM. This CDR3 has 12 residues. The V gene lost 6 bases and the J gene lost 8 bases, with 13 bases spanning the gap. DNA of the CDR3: TGTGCCAGCAGGGTCCTTAGGGACGGCTACACCTTC. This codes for CASRVLRDGYTF.

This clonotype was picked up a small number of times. CDR3 sequence: CASSPEGQGGSNQPQHF. CDR3 coding DNA: TGTGCCAGCTCACCAGAAGGACAGGGAGGTAGCAATCAGCCCCAGCATTTT. This chain joins TRBV18 and TRBJ1-5; 8 bases map to TRBD1. V was pared by 2 bases and J by 0 bases, with 6 bases of the junction left unmatched. Per the germline V gene, CDR1 is KGHSH and CDR2 is LQKENI. The CDR3 spans 17 residues.